The 13 T cell receptor beta chains below come from one sample, sequenced in a study of blood T cell repertoires in COVID-19. Here immunoSEQ multiplex PCR was the method, and the copy in TCRdb shows in-frame clones only, minus some. This sample has 57,000 or so clones, with approximately 79% found just once. The sequenced sample consisted of peripheral blood. These receptors originate from a man in his fifties or sixties with acute or convalescent COVID-19.

This clone was observed a handful of times. The J gene is TRBJ2-2, the V gene TRBV12-3 or TRBV12-4; 8 bases line up with TRBD1. J gave up 16 bases and V 3 bases, and 10 bases lay outside the gene matches. The CDR3 extends over 13 amino acids. The CDR3 DNA reads TGTGCCAGCAGTTTTTCAGGGGGCACCCATCCGTTTTTT. It codes for CASSFSGGTHPFF.

The chain's CDR3 is CASSEASPRVRQFF. CDR3 DNA: TGTGCCAGCAGTGAAGCATCACCACGGGTCCGCCAGTTCTTC. The chain uses TRBV6-1 and TRBJ2-1; D is undetermined. V lost 0 bases, J lost 13 bases, and 16 bases lay in between. The CDR3 contains 14 residues. Germline loops: CDR1 MNHNS, CDR2 SASEGT.

The J gene is TRBJ2-1, the V gene TRBV11-2; 8 nucleotides match TRBD2. The CDR3 length is 15 residues. Germline V CDR1 and CDR2: SGHAT, FQNNGV. J was trimmed by 8 bases and V by 1 base; bases with no gene match: 7. The CDR3 DNA is TGTGCCAGCAGCTTAGGAGCGGGAGCTTACCATGAGCAGTTCTTC. Its translation is CASSLGAGAYHEQFF. Variable domain in full (rest from reference TRBV11-2 and TRBJ2-1): EAGVAQSPRYKIIEKRQSVAFWCNPISGHATLYWYQQILGQGPKLLIQFQNNGVVDDSQLPKDRFSAERLKGVDSTLKIQPAKLEDSAVYLCASSLGAGAYHEQFFGPGTRLTVL.

This clone occurred once. This chain uses TRBV27 with TRBJ2-5, with TRBD1 as a possible D gene (6 bases). The CDR3 contains 14 residues. The germline V and J ends were trimmed by 5 bases and 5 bases, with 15 bases remaining between them. Looked up from germline, CDR1 is MNHEY and CDR2 is SMNVEV (reference sequence). In nucleotides, the CDR3 is TGTGCCAGCAGTGTATTGGGACAAGGGGAGACCCAGTACTTC. It specifies CASSVLGQGETQYF.

V usage is TRBV6-5 and J usage is TRBJ1-1; D ambiguous. Trimming left V 5 bases short and J 1 base short, with 11 bases between. Germline CDR1 MNHEY, CDR2 SVGAGI. The CDR3 is 14 residues long. The CDR3 region has the DNA TGTGCCAGCAGTAACCGACAAGAGAACACTGAAGCTTTCTTT. Its protein is CASSNRQENTEAFF.

This clone was seen only a few times. The rearrangement uses TRBV3-1 (or the pseudogene TRBV3-2) and TRBJ2-7; D is possibly TRBD1 (5 bases). Germline CDR1 reads LGHDT; CDR2 reads YNNKEL (reference sequence). Trimming cost V 1 base and J 2 bases, with 15 bases left between them. The length of the CDR3 is 16 residues. Here the CDR3 reads CASSQGVGRATYEQYF. The CDR3 region has the DNA TGTGCCAGCAGCCAAGGGGTGGGCAGGGCTACCTACGAGCAGTACTTC.

The genes are TRBV6-5 and TRBJ1-1, with 9 bases that match TRBD1. CDR1 MNHEY and CDR2 SVGAGI come from the germline V gene. This CDR3 contains 14 residues. V lost 6 bases to trimming and J lost 2 bases; unmatched junction nucleotides: 4. The CDR3 bases are TGTGCCAGCAGGAAACAGGGGGCCAACACTGAAGCTTTCTTT. This encodes CASRKQGANTEAFF.

The chain joins TRBV5-6 to TRBJ1-5; no definite D call. Per germline, CDR1 SGHDT and CDR2 YYEEEE. The CDR3 sequence is 16 residues long. Trimming removed 3 bases at V and 0 bases at J, with 13 bases between. Here the CDR3 reads CASSYGKGVSNQPQHF. The CDR3 DNA reads as TGTGCCAGCAGCTACGGGAAGGGAGTTAGCAATCAGCCCCAGCATTTT. The full variable domain, its missing parts supplied by reference TRBV5-6 and TRBJ1-5, is DAGVTQSPTHLIKTRGQQVTLRCSPKSGHDTVSWYQQALGQGPQFIFQYYEEEERQRGNFPDRFSGHQFPNYSSELNVNALLLGDSALYLCASSYGKGVSNQPQHFGDGTRLSIL.

The chain employs TRBV6-1 and TRBJ2-2, with 9 positions matching TRBD1. V lost 3 bases and J lost 10; bases outside the gene matches: 9. Germline loops: CDR1 MNHNS, CDR2 SASEGT. The CDR3 runs 15 residues. CDR3 sequence (DNA): TGTGCCAGCAGTGAGGGGACAGGGTATAGTGTGGAGCTGTTTTTT. It yields the protein CASSEGTGYSVELFF.

This clone was detected only a few times. The rearrangement uses TRBV19 and TRBJ1-2; D is unclear. Deletions cut 8 bases from V and 3 bases from J, with 13 bases between. The CDR3 spans 13 residues. CDR1 LNHDA and CDR2 SQIVND come from the germline V gene (reference sequence). Here the CDR3 reads CASARAGYYGYTF. Here the CDR3 DNA reads TGTGCCAGTGCGAGGGCAGGATACTATGGCTACACCTTC.

The chain employs TRBV30 and TRBJ1-1, with 8 bases aligning to TRBD1. Germline V lookup: CDR1 GTSNPN, CDR2 SVGIG (reference sequence). J gave up 5 bases and V 2 bases, and 7 bases lay outside the gene matches. The CDR3 has 14 amino acids. As DNA, the CDR3 is TGTGCCTGGAGTAACTCCAGGACAGGGACTGAAGCTTTCTTT. Its translation is CAWSNSRTGTEAFF.

The V and J genes are TRBV6-1 and TRBJ1-1; TRBD1 might be the D (6 bases). Germline CDR1 reads MNHNS; CDR2 reads SASEGT. The CDR3 length is 16 residues. Trimming left V 3 bases short and J 0 bases short, with 14 bases between. CDR3 in DNA: TGTGCCAGCAGTGACCCTTGGACAGTGCTGAACACTGAAGCTTTCTTT. Protein sequence: CASSDPWTVLNTEAFF.

There are a few counts of this clone. The chain combines TRBV15 with TRBJ2-1, with 11 bases lining up with TRBD2. The CDR3 has 16 residues. Germline V lookup: CDR1 LNHNV, CDR2 YYDKDF (reference sequence). With V trimmed by 4 bases and J by 5 bases, 7 bases remained unmatched. The CDR3, as DNA: TGTGCCACCAGCATTGTAGCGGGAGGGGCACACAATGAGCAGTTCTTC. Its translation is CATSIVAGGAHNEQFF.